The 6 T cell receptor beta chains below all came from one sample that was sequenced in a study of T cell responses to AZD1222 COVID-19 vaccine. Profiled with immunoSEQ multiplex PCR; TCRdb holds only in-frame clones, not every one. The repertoire holds 140,000 or so clones, with almost 90% as singletons. The sequences come from peripheral blood, collected on day 0 of AZD1222 vaccination. These receptors originate from an adult in good health.

CDR3 residues: CASSLGGDQPQHF. The CDR3 nucleotides are TGTGCCAGCAGCTTAGGAGGGGATCAGCCCCAGCATTTT. The J gene is TRBJ1-5, the V gene TRBV7-3, with D possibly matching TRBD1 (5 bases). The CDR3 is made up of 13 amino acids. Germline CDR1 reads SGHTA; CDR2 reads FQGTGA. Trimming took 2 bases from V and 5 from J, leaving 7 bases between them.

The chain links TRBV6-2 or TRBV6-3 to TRBJ2-7, with D unclear. The V and J ends lost 2 bases and 0 bases respectively, with 5 bases between them. CDR3 size: 13 residues. The germline CDR1 and CDR2 sequences are MNHEY and SVGEGT. CDR3 sequence (DNA): TGTGCCAGCAGTTACACGACCTCCTACGAGCAGTACTTC. It yields the protein CASSYTTSYEQYF.

This chain joins TRBV4-1 and TRBJ1-1, with D possibly matching TRBD1 (6 bases). V gave up 4 bases and J gave up 1 base, with 13 bases separating them. Germline V lookup: CDR1 MGHRA, CDR2 YSYEKL. The CDR3 loop spans 15 amino acids. CDR3 DNA sequence: TGCGCCAGCAGCCGGGTGGGACAAGCGAACACTGAAGCTTTCTTT. Protein product: CASSRVGQANTEAFF.

The rearrangement joins TRBV2 to TRBJ2-3; D call uncertain. There are 13 residues in the CDR3. V lost 7 bases and J 3 bases, leaving 11 bases between the germline ends. Germline-derived CDR1 and CDR2 are SNHLY and FYNNEI. The CDR3 coding sequence is TGTGCCAGCACTTTAGAAGGAACAGATACGCAGTATTTT. It specifies CASTLEGTDTQYF.

The chain recombines TRBV20-1 with TRBJ2-7; D is unresolved. Germline CDR1 DFQATT, CDR2 SNEGSKA (reference sequence). This CDR3 has 15 amino acids. With 3 bases removed from V and 7 bases from J, the gap between germline ends came to 22 bases. The CDR3 sequence: CSASKGQDGSNEQYF. DNA for the CDR3: TGCAGTGCTAGTAAAGGGCAGGATGGCTCGAATGAGCAGTACTTC.

V usage is TRBV19 and J usage is TRBJ2-1; 10 nucleotides line up with TRBD2. With V trimmed by 5 bases and J by 0 bases, 4 bases remained unmatched. This CDR3 comprises 16 residues. Per germline, CDR1 LNHDA and CDR2 SQIVND (reference sequence). The CDR3 region has the DNA TGTGCCAGTAGTGCCCTAGCGGGGGTCTCCTACAATGAGCAGTTCTTC. It codes for CASSALAGVSYNEQFF.